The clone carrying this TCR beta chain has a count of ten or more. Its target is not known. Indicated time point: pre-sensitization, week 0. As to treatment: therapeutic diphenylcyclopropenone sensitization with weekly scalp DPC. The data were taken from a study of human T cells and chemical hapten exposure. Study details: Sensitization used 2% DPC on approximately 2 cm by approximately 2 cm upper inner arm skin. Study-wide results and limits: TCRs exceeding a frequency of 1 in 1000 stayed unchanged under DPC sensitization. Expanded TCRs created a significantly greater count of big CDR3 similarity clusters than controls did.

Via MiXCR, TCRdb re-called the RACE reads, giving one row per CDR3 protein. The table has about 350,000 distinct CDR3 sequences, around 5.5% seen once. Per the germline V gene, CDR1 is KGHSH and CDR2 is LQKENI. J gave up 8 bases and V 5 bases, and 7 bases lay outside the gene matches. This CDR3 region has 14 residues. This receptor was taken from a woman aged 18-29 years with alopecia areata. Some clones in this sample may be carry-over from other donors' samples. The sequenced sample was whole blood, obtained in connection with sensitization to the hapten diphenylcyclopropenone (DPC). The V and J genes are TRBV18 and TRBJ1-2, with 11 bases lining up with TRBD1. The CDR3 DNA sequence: TGTGCCAGCTCATCTACGGACAGGGGGCGAGGCTACACCTTC. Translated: CASSSTDRGRGYTF.